One and the same sample provided the 27 T cell receptor beta chains below, sequenced in a study of blood T cell repertoires in COVID-19 (dated by TCRdb to 2020 to 2021). The library relied on the immunoSEQ multiplex PCR assay. Drawn from immuneACCESS, this table holds only the in-frame rearrangements with V and J called that TCRdb kept. Clones are partly lost; checked studies trace under half to an unresolved V gene and leave the rest unexplained. In all, the sample holds about 63,000 clones, and about 75% of those were seen once. The ten largest clones add up to around half of the sample. Sequenced material: peripheral blood. The receptor source for this set is a woman older than 75 with acute or convalescent COVID-19.

V is TRBV6-5 and J is TRBJ2-3; TRBD1 matches 12 bases. Germline lookup yields CDR1 MNHEY and CDR2 SVGAGI. V was pared by 6 bases and J by 8 bases, with 6 bases of the junction left unmatched. The length of the CDR3 is 14 residues. CDR3 coding DNA: TGTGCCAGCAGCTCCGGGACAGGGGGCGTTACGCAGTATTTT. Encoded protein: CASSSGTGGVTQYF.

This clone was observed a handful of times. The V call is TRBV30, the J call TRBJ1-6, with a possible D match to TRBD1 (6 bases). Germline-derived CDR1 and CDR2 are GTSNPN and SVGIG (reference sequence). CDR3 size: 15 residues. Trimming stripped 2 bases from V and 4 bases from J, with 12 bases between. CDR3 sequence reads: CAWSLRTAYNSPLHF. In DNA, the CDR3 is TGTGCCTGGAGTCTCCGGACAGCTTATAATTCACCCCTCCACTTT.

The rearrangement links TRBV6-2 or TRBV6-3 to TRBJ2-7, with D unresolved. Per the germline V gene, CDR1 is MNHEY and CDR2 is SVGEGT. V dropped 0 bases and J dropped 5 bases, with 8 bases sitting between them. The CDR3 extends over 13 amino acids. The CDR3 sequence is CASSYSDENEQYF. For the CDR3, the DNA is TGTGCCAGCAGTTACTCCGATGAGAACGAGCAGTACTTC.

The chain joins TRBV7-9 to TRBJ2-4; TRBD1 matches 7 bases. The CDR3 runs 16 residues. V lost 4 bases to trimming and J lost 15 bases; unmatched junction nucleotides: 21. CDR1 and CDR2 from the germline V gene are SEHNR and FQNEAQ (reference sequence). CDR3 region: CASSSVEAGGALSRYF. CDR3 DNA: TGTGCCAGCAGCTCTGTGGAGGCAGGGGGTGCTTTGTCTCGGTACTTC. Based on the CDR3 plus reference TRBV7-9 and TRBJ2-4, the full variable domain is DTGVSQNPRHKITKRGQNVTFRCDPISEHNRLYWYRQTLGQGPEFLTYFQNEAQLEKSRLLSDRFSAERPKGSFSTLEIQRTEQGDSAMYLCASSSVEAGGALSRYFGAGTRLSVL.

The genes are TRBV5-1 and TRBJ2-7, with a weak D call TRBD2 (6 bases). The V gene's germline CDR1 is SGHRS and CDR2 YFSETQ. Trimming shortened V by 4 bases and J by 1 base, and 12 bases separated the two germline ends. The CDR3 is made up of 14 amino acids. The CDR3 DNA reads TGCGCCAGCAGCCCGTCGGGGGTATCCTACGAGCAGTACTTC. This sequence encodes CASSPSGVSYEQYF.

This clone was counted ten times or more. The chain is built from TRBV28 and TRBJ2-3; 8 bases map to TRBD2. The CDR3 runs 14 residues. The germline V gene has CDR1 MDHEN and CDR2 SYDVKM. Unmatched junction bases numbered 5, after V lost 3 bases and J lost 6 bases. This CDR3 reads CASSFVAGTDTQYF. Written as DNA, the CDR3 is TGTGCCAGCAGTTTCGTAGCGGGAACTGATACGCAGTATTTT.

This chain joins TRBV30 and TRBJ1-4, with D hard to call. V shed 0 bases and J shed 7 bases, with 6 bases lying between them. CDR3 length: 12 amino acids. Germline V gives CDR1 GTSNPN, CDR2 SVGIG (reference sequence). The CDR3 region is CAWSVRGEKLFF. CDR3 DNA sequence: TGTGCCTGGAGTGTACGAGGTGAAAAACTGTTTTTT. The whole variable domain, remainder taken from reference TRBV30 and TRBJ1-4, is SQTIHQWPATLVQPVGSPLSLECTVEGTSNPNLYWYRQAAGRGLQLLFYSVGIGQISSEVPQNLSASRPQDRQFILSSKKLLLSDSGFYLCAWSVRGEKLFFGSGTQLSVL.

V is TRBV6-2 or TRBV6-3 and J is TRBJ1-4; 7 positions match TRBD1. CDR1 and CDR2 from the germline V gene are MNHEY and SVGEGT. The CDR3 length is 15 residues. V gave up 5 bases and J gave up 6 bases; unmatched junction bases: 9. The CDR3 sequence: CASSVGGGADEKLFF. The CDR3 DNA sequence: TGTGCCAGCAGTGTCGGAGGGGGCGCAGATGAAAAACTGTTTTTT.

The chain uses TRBV5-4 and TRBJ2-5, with a weak D call TRBD1 (8 bases). This CDR3 comprises 16 residues. From germline, CDR1 is SGHNT and CDR2 YYREEE (reference sequence). Trimming shortened V by 4 bases and J by 4 bases, and 20 bases separated the two germline ends. The CDR3 sequence is CASSARQGGTGETQYF. The CDR3 DNA reads as TGTGCCAGCAGCGCCCGACAGGGAGGGACAGGAGAGACCCAGTACTTC.

This chain connects TRBV25-1 to TRBJ2-3, with 7 bases lining up with TRBD2. Germline assignment: CDR1 MGHDK and CDR2 SYGVNS. The CDR3 length is 13 residues. J gave up 4 bases and V 3 bases, and 1 base lay outside the gene matches. CDR3 DNA: TGTGCCAGCAGTGACCTAGCGGCAGATACGCAGTATTTT. It codes for CASSDLAADTQYF.

The chain has TRBV11-2 and TRBJ1-5; the match to TRBD1 covers 7 bases. This CDR3 spans 15 amino acids. The trim removed 5 bases at V and 1 base at J, leaving 5 bases unmatched. Germline V CDR1 and CDR2: SGHAT, FQNNGV. The CDR3 here is CASSRSTGSNQPQHF. For the CDR3, the DNA is TGTGCCAGCAGCCGATCGACAGGGAGCAATCAGCCCCAGCATTTT.

V is TRBV19 and J is TRBJ1-2; unclear D gene. Trimming stripped 4 bases from V and 6 bases from J, with 6 bases between. The CDR3 is made up of 11 amino acids. CDR1 is LNHDA and CDR2 is SQIVND in the germline V gene (reference sequence). The CDR3: CASSNQDGYTF. The DNA for the CDR3 is TGTGCCAGTAGTAATCAGGATGGCTACACCTTC.

This clone was recorded a few times. This sequence joins TRBV28 and TRBJ1-1, with a possible D match to TRBD1 (6 bases). Trimming left V 3 bases short and J 1 base short, with 12 bases between. The CDR3 has 15 residues. Germline CDR1 and CDR2: MDHEN and SYDVKM. The DNA of the CDR3 is TGTGCCAGCAGTTTTCTGGGGGCTCGGAACACTGAAGCTTTCTTT. Translated, it gives CASSFLGARNTEAFF.

The J gene is TRBJ2-1, the V gene TRBV18; 13 positions agree with TRBD2. The CDR3 contains 15 residues. The junction had 7 bases not matched to a gene; V was cut back by 6 bases and J by 8 bases. CDR1 KGHSH and CDR2 LQKENI come from the germline V gene. CDR3 sequence (DNA): TGTGCCAGCTCCCAAACGACTAGCGGGAGGTATGAGCAGTTCTTC. This sequence encodes CASSQTTSGRYEQFF.

This clone has only one observation. V is TRBV30 and J is TRBJ2-5, with TRBD1 matching over 8 bases. J gave up 7 bases and V 5 bases, and 15 bases lay outside the gene matches. The CDR3 extends over 15 amino acids. Germline CDR1 and CDR2: GTSNPN and SVGIG (reference sequence). The CDR3, as DNA: TGTGCCTGGCGCTCGGTAGGCAGGGGGCATGGGACCCAGTACTTC. Amino acids: CAWRSVGRGHGTQYF.

The chain employs TRBV19 and TRBJ2-1; a possible D gene is TRBD2 (6 bases). This CDR3 region has 17 residues. Trimming left V 3 bases short and J 2 bases short, with 17 bases between. Looked up from germline, CDR1 is LNHDA and CDR2 is SQIVND (reference sequence). CDR3 DNA sequence: TGTGCCAGTAGTATCCCACTTGATACGGGGGCCTACAATGAGCAGTTCTTC. Translation gives CASSIPLDTGAYNEQFF.

CDR3 sequence (DNA): TGCGCCAGCAGCTTAACGACAGGGAATGAAAAACTGTTTTTT. Its protein product is CASSLTTGNEKLFF. V is TRBV5-1 and J is TRBJ1-4, with TRBD1 matching 7 bases. This CDR3 has 14 residues. Germline CDR1 SGHRS, CDR2 YFSETQ. V gave up 2 bases and J gave up 5 bases; unmatched junction bases: 3.

This rearrangement joins TRBV6-5 to TRBJ2-1; the match to TRBD2 covers 12 bases. This CDR3 spans 15 amino acids. CDR1 is MNHEY, CDR2 SVGAGI, per germline. Unmatched junction bases numbered 7, after V lost 6 bases and J lost 7 bases. DNA of the CDR3: TGTGCCAGCAGAAACGGACTAGCGGGACGAAATGAGCAGTTCTTC. Its protein product is CASRNGLAGRNEQFF.

The chain carries TRBV7-9 and TRBJ2-7, with 9 bases that match TRBD2. There are 17 residues in the CDR3. Germline-derived CDR1 and CDR2 are SEHNR and FQNEAQ (reference sequence). V lost 1 base to trimming and J lost 2 bases; unmatched junction nucleotides: 9. CDR3 protein: CASSLGPGAGGPYEQYF. CDR3 bases: TGTGCCAGCAGCTTAGGTCCGGGGGCGGGAGGGCCCTACGAGCAGTACTTC.

The chain joins TRBV2 to TRBJ1-6, with D possibly being TRBD1 (5 bases). This CDR3 spans 14 amino acids. Trimming shortened V by 7 bases and J by 6 bases, and 13 bases separated the two germline ends. Germline V gene sequence: CDR1 SNHLY, CDR2 FYNNEI. The CDR3 bases are TGTGCCAGCACCCAGACAGCTCTTAATTCACCCCTCCACTTT. This codes for CASTQTALNSPLHF.

The V call is TRBV2, the J call TRBJ2-4; 11 positions agree with TRBD1. The trim removed 1 base at V and 1 base at J, leaving 6 bases unmatched. This CDR3 has 18 amino acids. Germline loops: CDR1 SNHLY, CDR2 FYNNEI. CDR3 sequence: CASSEGDRGGTAKNIQYF. The DNA of the CDR3 is TGTGCCAGCAGTGAAGGGGACAGGGGGGGAACGGCCAAAAACATTCAGTACTTC.

The chain carries TRBV7-9 and TRBJ2-2; 13 bases map to TRBD2. CDR3 length equals 19 residues. Germline CDR1 and CDR2: SEHNR and FQNEAQ (reference sequence). Trimming took 5 bases from V and 5 from J; bases not matched to a gene: 14. The CDR3 DNA reads as TGTGCCAGCAGCCCCCCCCTGCGGACTAGCGGGAGAAAAACCGGGGAGCTGTTTTTT. This codes for CASSPPLRTSGRKTGELFF.

This chain links TRBV27 with TRBJ2-7; the D gene is possibly TRBD1 (5 bases). V was trimmed by 8 bases and J by 2 bases, leaving 7 bases between them. Germline V lookup: CDR1 MNHEY, CDR2 SMNVEV (reference sequence). This CDR3 is built from 11 residues. The CDR3 DNA sequence: TGTGCCAGCCTGGGGCCCTACGAGCAGTACTTC. The encoded protein is CASLGPYEQYF.

V usage is TRBV10-3 and J usage is TRBJ2-3, with TRBD1 as a possible D gene (6 bases). Germline values: CDR1 ENHRY, CDR2 SYGVKD. The length of the CDR3 is 15 residues. V dropped 10 bases and J dropped 0 bases, with 17 bases sitting between them. The CDR3 loop reads CATGTGTTSTDTQYF. CDR3 DNA: TGTGCCACTGGTACAGGGACAACTAGCACAGATACGCAGTATTTT.

This rearrangement joins TRBV28 to TRBJ1-6; TRBD1 aligns across 9 bases. The CDR3 is made up of 16 amino acids. Germline V gene sequence: CDR1 MDHEN, CDR2 SYDVKM. The J segment lost 6 bases and the V segment lost 5 bases, leaving 8 bases of the junction unmatched. CDR3 in DNA: TGTGCCAGCAGTCAAACGGACAGGGGACCTAATTCACCCCTCCACTTT. Protein: CASSQTDRGPNSPLHF.

The chain carries TRBV12-5 and TRBJ2-1; the match to TRBD2 covers 7 bases. Germline CDR1 is LGHNT and CDR2 is FRNRAP. CDR3 length equals 13 residues. V lost 7 bases and J lost 6; bases outside the gene matches: 6. The CDR3 here is CASVGAGANEQFF. The CDR3 DNA is TGTGCTAGTGTCGGTGCGGGAGCCAATGAGCAGTTCTTC.

V gene TRBV4-1 combines with J gene TRBJ2-1; D possibly corresponds to TRBD2 (6 bases). V was clipped by 1 base and J by 7 bases, with 17 bases between them. CDR1 is MGHRA and CDR2 is YSYEKL in the germline V gene. The CDR3 is 16 residues long. Written as DNA, the CDR3 is TGCGCCAGCAGCCAAGCTCCGGGACTCTTGGCGAATGAGCAGTTCTTC. Its protein is CASSQAPGLLANEQFF.